The present entry profiles one TCR beta chain with its context. Antigen unknown. Splitting the CD4+ cells yielded a CD45RA+ naive subset and a CD45RA-negative memory subset. Profiled with immunoSEQ multiplex PCR; TCRdb holds only in-frame clones, not every one. The sample carries millions of clones, 93% recorded once. The record originates from a study of shared clonotypes between healthy human individuals. Whole-study results and caveats: When compared with the clonotypes that were shared by all four sorted-subset donors, the non-shared clonotypes turned out to have lower generation probabilities.

CDR3 size: 17 residues. With 4 bases removed from V and 2 bases from J, the gap between germline ends came to 22 bases. From germline, CDR1 is SGHRS and CDR2 YFSETQ. The rearrangement uses TRBV5-1 and TRBJ2-7, with D uncertain. The specimen was naive CD4+ T cells from PBMCs. As to subset: CD45RA+ positively selected. The clonotype was recovered from a man younger than 35 in good health. Some clones in this sample may be carry-over from other donors' samples. The CDR3 coding sequence is TGCGCCAGCAGCCCACTAATAGACGGACGAATGGCCTACGAGCAGTACTTC. It yields the protein CASSPLIDGRMAYEQYF.